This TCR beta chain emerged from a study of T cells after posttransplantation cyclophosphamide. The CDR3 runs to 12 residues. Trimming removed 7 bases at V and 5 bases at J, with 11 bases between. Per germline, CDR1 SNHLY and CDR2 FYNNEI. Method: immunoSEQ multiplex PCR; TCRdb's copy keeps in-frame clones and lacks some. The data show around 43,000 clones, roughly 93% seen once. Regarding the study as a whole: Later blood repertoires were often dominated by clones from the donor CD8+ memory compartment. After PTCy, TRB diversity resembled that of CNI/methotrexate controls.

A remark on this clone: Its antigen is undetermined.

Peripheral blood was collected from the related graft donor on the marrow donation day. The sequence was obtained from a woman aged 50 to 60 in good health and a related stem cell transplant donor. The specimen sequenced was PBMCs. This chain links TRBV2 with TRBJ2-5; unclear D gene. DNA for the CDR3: TGTGCCAGCATTAGGATAGCCGAGACCCAGTACTTC. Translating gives CASIRIAETQYF.